The 17 T cell receptor beta chains in this list originate from one sample, sequenced in a study of shared clonotypes between healthy human individuals. Only in-frame clones appear in the TCRdb table, and some are missing; sequencing was by immunoSEQ multiplex PCR. The sample consists of over a million clones, approximately 97% of them appearing once. The specimen was naive CD4+ T cells sorted from blood. The subset here: CD45RA+ positively selected. These receptors all come from a man aged 25-40 years in good health.

This chain joins TRBV10-3 and TRBJ2-7; 9 nucleotides agree with TRBD1. The V segment lost 10 bases and the J segment 1 base; nucleotides outside the gene matches: 8. Germline loops: CDR1 ENHRY, CDR2 SYGVKD. CDR3 length: 14 amino acids. CDR3 protein: CATFLGTGSYEQYF. CDR3 in DNA: TGTGCCACCTTCCTTGGGACAGGGTCCTACGAGCAGTACTTC.

This chain links TRBV5-1 with TRBJ2-7; 9 bases align to TRBD2. The J segment lost 4 bases and the V segment lost 0 bases, leaving 8 bases of the junction unmatched. Germline lookup yields CDR1 SGHRS and CDR2 YFSETQ. The CDR3 consists of 16 residues. The CDR3 protein is CASSLASGASGYEQYF. CDR3 coding DNA: TGCGCCAGCAGCTTGGCTAGCGGGGCATCGGGTTACGAGCAGTACTTC.

The chain has TRBV27 and TRBJ2-7, with a possible D match to TRBD2 (5 bases). Germline V lookup: CDR1 MNHEY, CDR2 SMNVEV (reference sequence). The CDR3 is made up of 12 amino acids. V dropped 6 bases and J dropped 3 bases, with 9 bases sitting between them. CDR3 DNA: TGTGCCAGCAGCGAAGACTACTACGAGCAGTACTTC. Translation gives CASSEDYYEQYF.

Details on this clone: The same CDR3 arises from other DNA sequences in this sample as well. This rearrangement joins TRBV14 to TRBJ1-1; 7 bases are shared with TRBD1. Per germline, CDR1 SGHDN and CDR2 FVKESK. Losses at the gene ends were 4 bases for V and 2 bases for J; bases not matched to a gene: 4. The CDR3 has 14 amino acids. DNA of the CDR3: TGTGCCAGCAGCCTGGGGACAGCCAACACTGAAGCTTTCTTT. Amino acids: CASSLGTANTEAFF.

The chain joins TRBV5-4 to TRBJ2-2; D not resolved. The germline gives CDR1 SGHNT, CDR2 YYREEE (reference sequence). Trimming pared 10 bases from V and 6 bases from J, leaving 7 bases between. There are 10 residues in the CDR3. DNA of the CDR3: TGTGCCGCTGGCGCCGGGGAGCTGTTTTTT. Its protein product is CAAGAGELFF.

This rearrangement joins TRBV7-9 to TRBJ2-7; 10 bases fit TRBD1. Germline loops: CDR1 SEHNR, CDR2 FQNEAQ (reference sequence). Losses at the gene ends were 5 bases for V and 3 bases for J; bases not matched to a gene: 4. The CDR3 totals 14 residues. The CDR3 DNA reads TGTGCCAGCAGCGAGGGACAGGGGCGCTACGAGCAGTACTTC. This encodes CASSEGQGRYEQYF.

The gene calls are TRBV28 and TRBJ1-2; no clear D. This CDR3 has 15 amino acids. Deletions cut 3 bases from V and 2 bases from J, with 13 bases between. In germline, CDR1 is MDHEN, CDR2 SYDVKM. The CDR3 DNA reads TGTGCCAGCAGTTTTGGAGGAGGGAGCAACTATGGCTACACCTTC. Protein: CASSFGGGSNYGYTF.

About this clone: Different DNA sequences within this sample yield the same CDR3. The chain carries TRBV27 and TRBJ2-5; 7 nucleotides agree with TRBD1. Trimming removed 2 bases from V and 5 bases from J; junction bases left unmatched: 5. The CDR3 totals 14 residues. Germline loops: CDR1 MNHEY, CDR2 SMNVEV (reference sequence). The CDR3 DNA is TGTGCCAGCAGTTTAAACAGGGGTTTGGAGACCCAGTACTTC. This sequence encodes CASSLNRGLETQYF.

V usage is TRBV27 and J usage is TRBJ1-2; tentative D call: TRBD1 (6 bases). Deletions cut 6 bases from V and 4 bases from J, with 15 bases between. This CDR3 has 14 amino acids. Germline V gene lookup returns CDR1 MNHEY and CDR2 SMNVEV (reference sequence). The CDR3 reads CASSRQARPYGYTF. The DNA for the CDR3 is TGTGCCAGCAGCCGACAGGCGAGACCCTATGGCTACACCTTC.

The DNA for the CDR3 is TGTGCCATCAGTGACTCCCCCCCGGGGGTCCCAAATCCTGATGAAGCTTTCTTT. This sequence encodes CAISDSPPGVPNPDEAFF. The V call is TRBV10-3, the J call TRBJ1-1; the D gene is possibly TRBD1 (5 bases). Germline CDR1 reads ENHRY; CDR2 reads SYGVKD. V lost 3 bases and J 7 bases, leaving 27 bases between the germline ends. This CDR3 has 18 amino acids.

This chain joins TRBV15 and TRBJ2-7, with a weak D call TRBD2 (7 bases). The V gene lost 8 bases and the J gene lost 3 bases, with 17 bases spanning the gap. The CDR3 sequence is 14 residues long. Germline-derived CDR1 and CDR2 are LNHNV and YYDKDF (reference sequence). The CDR3 region is CATHTGRGNYEQYF. The CDR3 DNA follows: TGTGCCACCCACACAGGGAGGGGAAACTACGAGCAGTACTTC.

The chain couples TRBV18 to TRBJ2-2; 7 bases fit TRBD1. Germline V CDR1 and CDR2: KGHSH, LQKENI. With 5 bases clipped from V and 1 base from J, the junction kept 10 bases outside the gene matches. The CDR3 loop spans 17 amino acids. The CDR3 DNA is TGTGCCAGCTCAGTGCTGACAGGGTCGGAGAACACCGGGGAGCTGTTTTTT. Translating it yields CASSVLTGSENTGELFF.

This clone was recorded only once. The V and J genes are TRBV27 and TRBJ2-7; 8 bases match TRBD1. This CDR3 is built from 15 residues. Trimming removed 7 bases from V and 3 bases from J; junction bases left unmatched: 11. Germline values: CDR1 MNHEY, CDR2 SMNVEV (reference sequence). CDR3 in amino acids: CASILSFGQGYEQYF. The CDR3 nucleotides read TGTGCCAGCATCTTATCGTTCGGACAGGGCTACGAGCAGTACTTC.

The V gene is TRBV5-1, the J gene TRBJ2-7; a weak D match, TRBD1 (5 bases). The CDR3 is made up of 14 amino acids. CDR1 and CDR2 (germline): SGHRS, YFSETQ. V was shortened by 0 bases and J by 5 bases, with 12 bases between the two germline ends. CDR3 sequence reads: CASSLGVTGHEQYF. In DNA form, the CDR3 reads TGCGCCAGCAGCTTGGGGGTCACAGGCCACGAGCAGTACTTC.

CDR3 residues: CAISIGGENYGYTF. The CDR3 DNA reads as TGTGCCATCAGTATTGGCGGGGAAAACTATGGCTACACCTTC. This chain connects TRBV10-3 to TRBJ1-2; D ambiguous. The germline V gene encodes CDR1 ENHRY and CDR2 SYGVKD. The ends were cut back, 5 bases at V and 2 bases at J, with 12 bases in the middle. This CDR3 has 14 amino acids.

This chain connects TRBV28 to TRBJ2-1, with D unresolved. The ends were cut back, 1 base at V and 9 bases at J, with 22 bases in the middle. CDR1 and CDR2 from the germline V gene are MDHEN and SYDVKM. This CDR3 contains 17 residues. The CDR3 spells CASSLSVVFGRVFEQFF. As DNA, the CDR3 is TGTGCCAGCAGTTTATCGGTGGTATTCGGTAGGGTTTTTGAGCAGTTCTTC.

This rearrangement joins TRBV7-8 to TRBJ1-2, with D maybe TRBD1 (6 bases). Trimming pared 7 bases from V and 7 bases from J, leaving 28 bases between. This CDR3 region has 17 residues. CDR1 and CDR2 from the germline V gene are SGHVS and FQNEAQ. CDR3 DNA: TGTGCCAGCACCCGGGGTAATATCGGACAGTCCTTTGGTGGCTACACCTTC. Its protein is CASTRGNIGQSFGGYTF.